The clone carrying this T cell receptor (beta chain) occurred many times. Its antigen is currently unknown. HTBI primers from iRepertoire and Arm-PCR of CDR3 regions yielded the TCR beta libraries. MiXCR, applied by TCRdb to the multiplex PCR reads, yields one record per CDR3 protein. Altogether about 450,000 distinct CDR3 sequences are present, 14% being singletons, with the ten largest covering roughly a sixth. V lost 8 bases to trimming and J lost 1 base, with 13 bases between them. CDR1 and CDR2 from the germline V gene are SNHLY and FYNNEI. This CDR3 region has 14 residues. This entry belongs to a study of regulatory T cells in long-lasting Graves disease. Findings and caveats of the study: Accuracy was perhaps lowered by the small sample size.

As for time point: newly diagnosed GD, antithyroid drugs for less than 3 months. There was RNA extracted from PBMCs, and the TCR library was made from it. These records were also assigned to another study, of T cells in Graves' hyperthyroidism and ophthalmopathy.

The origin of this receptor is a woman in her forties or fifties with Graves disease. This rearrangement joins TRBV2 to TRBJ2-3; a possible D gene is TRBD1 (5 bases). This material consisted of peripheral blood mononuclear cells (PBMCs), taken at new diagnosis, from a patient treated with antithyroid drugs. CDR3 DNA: TGTGCCAGCTATTTAGGGGTAGGCACAGATACGCAGTATTTT. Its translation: CASYLGVGTDTQYF.